These 28 T cell receptor beta chains came from one sample sequenced in a study of T cell changes during pregnancy in multiple sclerosis. Here immunoSEQ multiplex PCR was the method, and the copy in TCRdb shows in-frame clones only, minus some. This table holds some 30,000 clones, roughly 89% found once. The starting material was CD8+ T cells from peripheral blood mononuclear cells, obtained in the second trimester of pregnancy. Receptors were obtained from a female donor in good health, enrolled as a control in a pregnancy study.

The chain has TRBV27 and TRBJ1-1; tentatively, D is TRBD1 (5 bases). CDR3 length: 13 amino acids. Germline loops: CDR1 MNHEY, CDR2 SMNVEV (reference sequence). The V and J ends lost 11 bases and 0 bases respectively, with 13 bases between them. The CDR3 nucleotides are TGTGCCTCGTGCTACAGGATGAACACTGAAGCTTTCTTT. Encoded protein: CASCYRMNTEAFF.

The chain recombines TRBV7-2 with TRBJ1-6, with unresolved D. The V and J ends lost 1 base and 9 bases respectively, with 7 bases between them. Germline-derived CDR1 and CDR2 are SGHTA and FQGNSA. There are 13 residues in the CDR3. CDR3 sequence reads: CASSLDLVSPLHF. The CDR3 DNA reads TGTGCCAGCAGCTTAGACCTAGTTTCACCCCTCCACTTT.

The J gene is TRBJ2-3, the V gene TRBV27; D is uncertain. The germline V gene has CDR1 MNHEY and CDR2 SMNVEV (reference sequence). The CDR3 totals 13 residues. The V end lost 3 bases, the J end lost 2 bases, and 6 bases lay between the germline ends. The CDR3 DNA follows: TGTGCCAGCAGTTTCTGGCCCACAGATACGCAGTATTTT. It translates to CASSFWPTDTQYF.

The chain uses TRBV7-3 and TRBJ1-2; possibly TRBD1 for D (5 bases). Germline loops: CDR1 SGHTA, CDR2 FQGTGA. With 3 bases removed from V and 7 bases from J, the gap between germline ends came to 21 bases. The CDR3 is 16 amino acids. The DNA of the CDR3 is TGTGCCAGCAGCTTCACGATATGGACACCTTGGAGTGGCTACACCTTC. Protein sequence: CASSFTIWTPWSGYTF.

This chain connects TRBV25-1 to TRBJ1-2, with a weak D call TRBD1 (6 bases). There are 14 residues in the CDR3. V lost 5 bases to trimming and J lost 6 bases, with 16 bases between them. Germline values: CDR1 MGHDK, CDR2 SYGVNS. This chain's CDR3 is CASSNRGAQDGYTF. For the CDR3, the DNA is TGTGCCAGCAGTAATCGGGGGGCGCAGGATGGCTACACCTTC.

This clone was counted only a few times. The chain joins TRBV9 to TRBJ1-1; TRBD1 matches at 9 bases. The CDR3 consists of 16 residues. With 0 bases clipped from V and 3 bases from J, the junction kept 6 bases outside the gene matches. Germline-derived CDR1 and CDR2 are SGDLS and YYNGEE. The CDR3 protein is CASSVGVGTGYTEAFF. The CDR3 nucleotides read TGTGCCAGCAGCGTAGGAGTAGGGACAGGGTACACTGAAGCTTTCTTT.

Written as DNA, the CDR3 is TGTGCCAGCAGTTCCGGGGGTAGTTCACCCCTCCACTTT. Translation: CASSSGGSSPLHF. V gene TRBV6-5 combines with J gene TRBJ1-6; TRBD1 is a possible D gene (5 bases). The CDR3 loop spans 13 amino acids. CDR1 is MNHEY, CDR2 SVGAGI, per germline. Trimming removed 4 bases at V and 9 bases at J, with 10 bases between.

This clone was seen only once. This rearrangement joins TRBV7-9 to TRBJ2-2, with D possibly being TRBD1 (5 bases). V was cut by 5 bases and J by 4 bases, with 20 bases left in between. The V gene's germline CDR1 is SEHNR and CDR2 FQNEAQ (reference sequence). The CDR3 runs 17 residues. The CDR3 loop reads CASSLRVGAMSTGELFF. DNA for the CDR3: TGTGCCAGCAGCCTCAGGGTTGGAGCGATGAGCACCGGGGAGCTGTTTTTT.

The chain is built from TRBV5-6 and TRBJ1-2; 8 bases are shared with TRBD1. Unmatched junction bases numbered 7, after V lost 2 bases and J lost 4 bases. The CDR3 is made up of 15 amino acids. Germline CDR1 reads SGHDT; CDR2 reads YYEEEE. The CDR3 DNA sequence: TGTGCCAGCAGCTTTTCAGGGGGCGACCGCTATGGCTACACCTTC. Encoded protein: CASSFSGGDRYGYTF.

The chain uses TRBV7-9 and TRBJ1-4; tentatively, D is TRBD1 (6 bases). Trimming pared 4 bases from V and 5 bases from J, leaving 14 bases between. This CDR3 is 15 amino acids long. Germline V gene lookup returns CDR1 SEHNR and CDR2 FQNEAQ (reference sequence). Here the CDR3 reads CASSSAPGTNEKLFF. For the CDR3, the DNA is TGTGCCAGCAGCTCGGCCCCCGGGACAAATGAAAAACTGTTTTTT.

Here the CDR3 reads CASSLTAGQGRTGELFF. The CDR3 DNA follows: TGTGCCAGCAGCTTGACCGCGGGGCAGGGAAGGACCGGGGAGCTGTTTTTT. The gene calls are TRBV5-6 and TRBJ2-2, with D tentatively TRBD2 (6 bases). Per the germline V gene, CDR1 is SGHDT and CDR2 is YYEEEE. The length of the CDR3 is 17 residues. Deletions cut 1 base from V and 5 bases from J, with 18 bases between.

This sequence joins TRBV7-2 and TRBJ2-2, with TRBD2 as a possible D gene (5 bases). Germline V gene sequence: CDR1 SGHTA, CDR2 FQGNSA. CDR3 length: 14 residues. Trimming removed 6 bases from V and 3 bases from J, with 11 bases in between. CDR3: CASRPGRDTGELFF. For the CDR3, the DNA is TGTGCCAGCAGGCCCGGGCGGGACACCGGGGAGCTGTTTTTT. Supplemented by reference TRBV7-2 and TRBJ2-2, the full variable domain reads GAGVSQSPSNKVTEKGKDVELRCDPISGHTALYWYRQSLGQGLEFLIYFQGNSAPDKSGLPSDRFSAERTGGSVSTLTIQRTQQEDSAVYLCASRPGRDTGELFFGEGSRLTVL.

This chain joins TRBV5-3 and TRBJ2-1; 10 nucleotides line up with TRBD1. TRBV5-3 is marked as an open reading frame, function uncertain. This CDR3 is built from 19 residues. With 4 bases clipped from V and 6 bases from J, the junction kept 19 bases outside the gene matches. The CDR3 is CARSPGQGPKNWTLNEQFF. The CDR3 nucleotides read TGTGCCAGAAGCCCGGGACAGGGGCCAAAAAATTGGACACTCAATGAGCAGTTCTTC.

The chain combines TRBV7-2 with TRBJ2-7; D is unresolved. The CDR3 has 14 residues. Deletions cut 1 base from V and 0 bases from J, with 7 bases between. Germline-derived CDR1 and CDR2 are SGHTA and FQGNSA. Here the CDR3 DNA reads TGTGCCAGCAGCTTAGGGAGAGACTCCTACGAGCAGTACTTC. This gives the protein CASSLGRDSYEQYF.

The V and J genes are TRBV2 and TRBJ1-5; TRBD1 aligns across 7 bases. The V gene's germline CDR1 is SNHLY and CDR2 FYNNEI. The length of the CDR3 is 17 residues. Trimming cost V 4 bases and J 6 bases; bases outside gene matches: 15. CDR3 coding DNA: TGTGCCAGCAGTGGGTCCAGACAGGGAGGTTTGGGTCAGCCCCAGCATTTT. It specifies CASSGSRQGGLGQPQHF.

This chain joins TRBV7-8 and TRBJ2-5, with a tentative D call TRBD2 (6 bases). Trimming removed 1 base from V and 2 bases from J, with 11 bases in between. CDR3 length equals 15 residues. In germline, CDR1 is SGHVS, CDR2 FQNEAQ. For the CDR3, the DNA is TGTGCCAGCAGCTTAGATGGGACTGAACAAGAGACCCAGTACTTC. Translated: CASSLDGTEQETQYF. Variable domain in full (rest from reference TRBV7-8 and TRBJ2-5): GAGVSQSPRYKVAKRGQDVALRCDPISGHVSLFWYQQALGQGPEFLTYFQNEAQLDKSGLPSDRFFAERPEGSVSTLKIQRTQQEDSAVYLCASSLDGTEQETQYFGPGTRLLVL.

The J gene is TRBJ1-1, the V gene TRBV7-9; 9 bases align to TRBD1. This CDR3 spans 14 amino acids. Germline assignment: CDR1 SEHNR and CDR2 FQNEAQ (reference sequence). V lost 3 bases and J lost 6; bases outside the gene matches: 5. The CDR3 is CASSFGTGISEAFF. CDR3 DNA: TGTGCCAGCAGCTTCGGGACAGGGATTTCTGAAGCTTTCTTT.

The V and J genes are TRBV11-2 and TRBJ2-3, with TRBD1 as a possible D gene (5 bases). Germline CDR1 SGHAT, CDR2 FQNNGV. The ends were cut back, 0 bases at V and 2 bases at J, with 12 bases in the middle. The CDR3 has 16 residues. DNA of the CDR3: TGTGCCAGCAGCTTAGAGGTTAGGGGTTACACAGATACGCAGTATTTT. Encoded protein: CASSLEVRGYTDTQYF.

This clone was counted once. The V gene is TRBV19, the J gene TRBJ1-6, with TRBD1 matching over 7 bases. CDR1 is LNHDA, CDR2 SQIVND, per germline (reference sequence). This CDR3 is 14 amino acids long. J gave up 10 bases and V 5 bases, and 8 bases lay outside the gene matches. CDR3 sequence reads: CASSPDRVGSPLHF. CDR3 DNA: TGTGCCAGTAGTCCCGACAGGGTAGGATCACCCCTCCACTTT.

The rearrangement uses TRBV2 and TRBJ1-1, with no clear D. With 6 bases removed from V and 1 base from J, the gap between germline ends came to 15 bases. CDR1 SNHLY and CDR2 FYNNEI come from the germline V gene. The CDR3 totals 15 residues. The chain's CDR3 is CASRYSLDTNTEAFF. CDR3 bases: TGTGCCAGCAGGTACTCCCTTGACACGAACACTGAAGCTTTCTTT.

The rearrangement links TRBV29-1 to TRBJ1-4, with TRBD1 identical over 8 bases. The germline V gene encodes CDR1 SQVTM and CDR2 ANQGSEA. Trimming at V came to 6 bases and at J to 10 bases, leaving 13 bases not matched to a gene. The CDR3 runs 14 residues. The CDR3 region is CSVGPETGARKLFF. In nucleotides, the CDR3 is TGCAGCGTGGGACCCGAGACAGGGGCCCGAAAACTGTTTTTT.

This chain uses TRBV5-1 with TRBJ2-1; weak D call: TRBD2 (6 bases). CDR3 length: 13 residues. V dropped 0 bases and J dropped 9 bases, with 10 bases sitting between them. Germline CDR1 reads SGHRS; CDR2 reads YFSETQ. CDR3 coding DNA: TGCGCCAGCAGCTTGGGACTAGACCCTGAGCAGTTCTTC. Translating gives CASSLGLDPEQFF.

The CDR3 is CASSSLRNSYEQYF. Written as DNA, the CDR3 is TGTGCCAGCAGCTCCCTGCGGAACTCTTACGAGCAGTACTTC. This rearrangement joins TRBV11-2 to TRBJ2-7; D not resolved. The V and J ends lost 4 bases and 4 bases respectively, with 14 bases between them. Germline loops: CDR1 SGHAT, CDR2 FQNNGV. The length of the CDR3 is 14 residues.

The chain combines TRBV4-3 with TRBJ1-2, with 7 bases aligning to TRBD1. The germline V gene has CDR1 LGHNA and CDR2 YSLEER. The CDR3 is 15 amino acids. The ends lost 4 bases at V and 5 bases at J; junction bases unmatched: 10. CDR3 in DNA: TGCGCCAGCAGCCCCTTCAGGGCAGGGGGTTATGGCTACACCTTC. This translates into CASSPFRAGGYGYTF.

The CDR3 sequence: CAWSLGEGYGYTF. Written as DNA, the CDR3 is TGTGCCTGGAGTCTAGGAGAGGGCTATGGCTACACCTTC. J is TRBJ1-2 and V is TRBV30; D is unresolved. The CDR3 covers 13 residues. CDR1 and CDR2 (germline): GTSNPN, SVGIG (reference sequence). V shed 2 bases and J shed 4 bases, with 11 bases lying between them. Based on the CDR3 plus reference TRBV30 and TRBJ1-2, the full variable domain is SQTIHQWPATLVQPVGSPLSLECTVEGTSNPNLYWYRQAAGRGLQLLFYSVGIGQISSEVPQNLSASRPQDRQFILSSKKLLLSDSGFYLCAWSLGEGYGYTFGSGTRLTVV.

The CDR3 spells CASSWQGNTEAFF. In DNA form, the CDR3 reads TGCGCCAGCAGTTGGCAGGGGAACACTGAAGCTTTCTTT. The chain has TRBV4-1 and TRBJ1-1; a weak D match, TRBD1 (5 bases). This CDR3 spans 13 amino acids. V was clipped by 6 bases and J by 1 base, with 9 bases between them. Germline values: CDR1 MGHRA, CDR2 YSYEKL.

This clone was counted a single time. The rearrangement joins TRBV30 to TRBJ2-1; 7 bases are shared with TRBD2. The length of the CDR3 is 13 residues. Germline assignment: CDR1 GTSNPN and CDR2 SVGIG (reference sequence). V lost 8 bases, J lost 7 bases, and 11 bases stayed unmatched. CDR3 region: CAGGEGGPNEQFF. For the CDR3, the DNA is TGTGCCGGAGGGGAGGGAGGCCCTAATGAGCAGTTCTTC.

On this clone: No DNA is shown, since the ends of the CDR3 on it are uncertain; the CDR3 is the one TCRdb lists. This chain joins TRBV9 and TRBJ1-2. 11 amino acids form the CDR3, both terminal residues included. CDR1 and CDR2 (germline): SGDLS, YYNGEE. The CDR3 spells CASSVAEGITF.